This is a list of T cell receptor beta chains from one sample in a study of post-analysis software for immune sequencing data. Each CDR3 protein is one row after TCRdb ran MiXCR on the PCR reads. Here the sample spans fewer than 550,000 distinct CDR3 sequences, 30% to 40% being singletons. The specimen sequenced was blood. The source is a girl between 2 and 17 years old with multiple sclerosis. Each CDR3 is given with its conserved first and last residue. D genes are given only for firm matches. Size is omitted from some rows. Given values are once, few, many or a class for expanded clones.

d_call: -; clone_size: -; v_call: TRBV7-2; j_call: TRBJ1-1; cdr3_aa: CASSLDRVRAFF; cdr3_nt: TGTGCCAGCAGCTTAGATAGGGTGCGGGCTTTCTTT
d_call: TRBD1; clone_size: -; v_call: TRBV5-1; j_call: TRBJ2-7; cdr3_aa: CASSLQGLSYEQYF; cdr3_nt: TGCGCCAGCAGCTTACAGGGGCTCTCCTACGAGCAGTACTTC
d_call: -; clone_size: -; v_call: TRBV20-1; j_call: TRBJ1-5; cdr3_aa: CSASESGQPQHF; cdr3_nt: TGCAGTGCCAGTGAATCGGGGCAGCCCCAGCATTTT
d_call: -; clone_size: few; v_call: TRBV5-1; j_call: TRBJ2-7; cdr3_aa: CASSMEGYEQYF; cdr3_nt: TGCGCCAGCAGCATGGAGGGGTACGAGCAGTACTTC
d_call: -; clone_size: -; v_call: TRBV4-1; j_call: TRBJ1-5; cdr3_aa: CASSPTDYSNQPQHF; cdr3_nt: TGCGCCAGCAGCCCGACAGATTATAGCAATCAGCCCCAGCATTTT
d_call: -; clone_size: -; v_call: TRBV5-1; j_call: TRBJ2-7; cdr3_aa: CASSLVGTPSYEQYF; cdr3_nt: TGCGCCAGCAGCTTGGTAGGGACACCGTCCTACGAGCAGTACTTC
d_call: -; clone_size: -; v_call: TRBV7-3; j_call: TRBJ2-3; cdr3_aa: CASSLIPSADTQYF; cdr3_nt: TGTGCCAGCAGCTTAATCCCCAGCGCAGATACGCAGTATTTT
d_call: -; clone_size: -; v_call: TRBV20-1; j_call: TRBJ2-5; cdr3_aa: CSARPRGGPETQYF; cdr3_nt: TGCAGTGCTAGGCCGCGAGGAGGCCCAGAGACCCAGTACTTC
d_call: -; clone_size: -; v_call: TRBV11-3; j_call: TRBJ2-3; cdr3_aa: CASSYFGDTQYF; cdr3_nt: TGTGCCAGCAGCTACTTTGGGGATACGCAGTATTTT
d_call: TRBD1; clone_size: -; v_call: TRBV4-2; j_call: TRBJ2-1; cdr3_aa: CASSQVSGQGSNEQFF; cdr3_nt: TGTGCCAGCAGCCAAGTGTCGGGACAGGGATCCAATGAGCAGTTCTTC
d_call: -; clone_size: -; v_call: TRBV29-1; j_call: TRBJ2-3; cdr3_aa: CSVIQGYTDTQYF; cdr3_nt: TGCAGCGTTATACAGGGTTACACAGATACGCAGTATTTT
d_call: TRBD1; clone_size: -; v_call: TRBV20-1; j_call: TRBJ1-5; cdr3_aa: CSASSPGQGAGNQPQHF; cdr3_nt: TGCAGTGCTAGTTCCCCGGGACAGGGGGCCGGCAATCAGCCCCAGCATTTT
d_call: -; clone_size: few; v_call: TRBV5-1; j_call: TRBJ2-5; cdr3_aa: CASSKSLETQYF; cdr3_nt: TGCGCCAGCAGCAAATCTCTGGAGACCCAGTACTTC
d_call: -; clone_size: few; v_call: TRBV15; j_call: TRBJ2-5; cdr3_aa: CATSSYQETQYF; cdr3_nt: TGTGCCACCAGCAGTTACCAAGAGACCCAGTACTTC
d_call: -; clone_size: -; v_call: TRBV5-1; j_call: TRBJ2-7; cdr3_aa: CASSPPGLHLYEQYF; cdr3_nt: TGCGCCAGCAGCCCGCCGGGGCTGCATCTCTACGAGCAGTACTTC
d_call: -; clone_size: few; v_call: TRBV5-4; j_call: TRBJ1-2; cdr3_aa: CASSLYSGAGGYTF; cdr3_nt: TGTGCCAGCAGCTTGTATTCGGGGGCCGGAGGCTACACCTTC
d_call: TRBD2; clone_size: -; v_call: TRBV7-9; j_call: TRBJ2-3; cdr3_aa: CASSSQPSGKDTQYF; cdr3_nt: TGTGCCAGCAGCTCCCAGCCTAGCGGGAAAGATACGCAGTATTTT
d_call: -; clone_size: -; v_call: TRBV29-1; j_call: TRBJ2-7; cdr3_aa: CSVRAGQRPQYF; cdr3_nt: TGCAGCGTTCGTGCTGGGCAGAGACCCCAGTACTTC
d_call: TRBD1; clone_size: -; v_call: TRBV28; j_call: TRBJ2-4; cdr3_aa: CASSVGTGGTKNIQYF; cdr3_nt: TGTGCCAGCAGTGTCGGGACAGGGGGGACCAAAAACATTCAGTACTTC
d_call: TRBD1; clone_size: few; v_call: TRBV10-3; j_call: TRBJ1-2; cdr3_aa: CAIRGQDSYGYTF; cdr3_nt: TGTGCCATCAGGGGACAGGACTCCTATGGCTACACCTTC
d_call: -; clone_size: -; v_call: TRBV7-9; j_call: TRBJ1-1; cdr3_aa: CASSLGGTGVLDTEAFF; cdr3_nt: TGTGCCAGCAGCTTAGGAGGGACGGGGGTTTTGGACACTGAAGCTTTCTTT
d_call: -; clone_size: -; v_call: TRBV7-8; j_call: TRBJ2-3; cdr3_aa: CASSAFTDTQYF; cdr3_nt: TGTGCCAGCAGCGCTTTCACAGATACGCAGTATTTT